Sequencing of this TCR beta chain was carried out in a study of T cell clones after liver transplantation. Sequenced by immunoSEQ multiplex PCR; TCRdb stores in-frame clones only, minus some. The table lists 65,000 to 95,000 clones, roughly 80% of them singletons. The CDR3 is made up of 15 amino acids. CDR1 and CDR2 from the germline V gene are MNHNS and SASEGT. Trimming took 3 bases from V and 6 from J; bases not matched to a gene: 8. This receptor was taken from a human donor who received a liver transplant. The sequencing used CD4+ T cells from blood, collected before liver transplant. The chain recombines TRBV6-1 with TRBJ1-5, with 7 bases lining up with TRBD1. The CDR3 DNA reads TGTGCCAGCAGTGAGGGACAGTTCAGGGGTCAGCCCCAGCATTTT. Amino acid sequence: CASSEGQFRGQPQHF.